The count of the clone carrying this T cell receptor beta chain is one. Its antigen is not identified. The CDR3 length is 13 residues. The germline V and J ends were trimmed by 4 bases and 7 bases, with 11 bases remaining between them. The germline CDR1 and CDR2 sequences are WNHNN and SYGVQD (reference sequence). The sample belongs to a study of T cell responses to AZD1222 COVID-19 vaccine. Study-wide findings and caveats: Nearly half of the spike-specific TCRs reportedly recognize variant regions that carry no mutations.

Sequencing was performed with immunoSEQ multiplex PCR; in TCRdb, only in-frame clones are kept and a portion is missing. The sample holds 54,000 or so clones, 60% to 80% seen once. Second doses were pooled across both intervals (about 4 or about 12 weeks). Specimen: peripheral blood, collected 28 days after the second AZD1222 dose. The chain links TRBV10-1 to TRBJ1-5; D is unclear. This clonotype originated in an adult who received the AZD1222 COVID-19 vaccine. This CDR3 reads CASSATAGQPQHF. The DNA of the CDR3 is TGCGCCAGCAGTGCCACAGCCGGACAGCCCCAGCATTTT.